A selection of T cell receptor beta chains follows, all from one sample in a study of response to subunit inactivated influenza vaccine. MiXCR, applied by TCRdb to the RT-PCR reads, yields one record per CDR3 protein. The sample gives roughly 570,000 distinct CDR3 sequences, 10% to 15% of which show up once; under 15% is in the top ten. This material consisted of PBMCs from blood, taken 40 to 50 days after vaccination. Receptor source: a middle-aged man who received an inactivated influenza vaccine. Each CDR3 is given with its conserved first and last residue. The D gene is left open where the match is weak. For some rows the clone size is stated as once, few or many, or as a class when expanded; others skip it.

v_call	clone_size	d_call	j_call	cdr3_aa	cdr3_nt
TRBV2	few	NA	TRBJ2-7	CATASLGAIYEQYF	TGTGCCACCGCGAGTCTGGGGGCGATCTACGAGCAGTACTTC
TRBV2	NA	NA	TRBJ2-3	CASTARSPADTQYF	TGTGCCAGCACCGCACGGTCTCCGGCAGATACGCAGTATTTT
TRBV28	few	NA	TRBJ2-5	CASSLRAAAQETQYF	TGTGCCAGCAGTTTAAGGGCAGCAGCCCAAGAGACCCAGTACTTC
TRBV12-3/TRBV12-4	NA	TRBD1	TRBJ1-6	CASSLLGQGPPLHF	TGTGCCAGCAGTTTACTGGGACAGGGCCCACCCCTCCACTTT
TRBV15	NA	TRBD2	TRBJ2-5	CATSRLAGGLETQYF	TGTGCCACCAGCAGACTAGCGGGAGGTTTAGAGACCCAGTACTTC
TRBV9	few	TRBD2	TRBJ2-7	CASSVGGLASEQYF	TGTGCCAGCAGCGTAGGGGGACTAGCGAGTGAGCAGTACTTC
TRBV10-3	NA	NA	TRBJ1-1	CAIRDLTGMNTEAFF	TGTGCCATCAGGGATCTGACAGGAATGAACACTGAAGCTTTCTTT
TRBV5-1	NA	NA	TRBJ1-4	CASSLGPGNEKLFF	TGCGCCAGCAGCTTGGGCCCTGGAAATGAAAAACTGTTTTTT
TRBV20-1	NA	TRBD1	TRBJ2-2	CSARGQLNTGELFF	TGCAGTGCTAGGGGACAGTTAAACACCGGGGAGCTGTTTTTT
TRBV2	few	NA	TRBJ1-6	CASSEGGPSYNSPLHF	TGTGCCAGCAGTGAAGGGGGGCCTTCCTATAATTCACCCCTCCACTTT
TRBV11-2	NA	TRBD2	TRBJ2-3	CASSLPPWRLAPPKPDTQYF	TGTGCCAGCAGCTTACCCCCGTGGAGACTAGCCCCTCCCAAACCGGATACGCAGTATTTT
TRBV2	NA	TRBD2	TRBJ2-5	CASRVTSGTPQETQYF	TGTGCCAGCAGGGTGACTAGCGGGACACCACAAGAGACCCAGTACTTC
TRBV9	once	NA	TRBJ2-3	CASSEGTSRGTQYF	TGTGCCAGCAGCGAGGGAACTAGCCGCGGTACGCAGTATTTT
TRBV9	NA	TRBD1	TRBJ2-3	CASSVGQGARTDTQYF	TGTGCCAGCAGCGTCGGGCAGGGGGCTAGGACAGATACGCAGTATTTT
TRBV7-7	few	TRBD2	TRBJ2-7	CASSPKGLAGEQYF	TGTGCTAGCAGCCCAAAGGGACTAGCGGGGGAGCAGTACTTC
TRBV20-1	many	TRBD2	TRBJ2-7	CSAGTSGRYEQYF	TGCAGTGCTGGGACTAGCGGGAGGTACGAGCAGTACTTC
TRBV4-2	NA	TRBD1	TRBJ2-7	CASSQIEDREQYF	TGTGCCAGCAGCCAGATAGAGGACAGGGAGCAGTACTTC
TRBV12-3/TRBV12-4	NA	TRBD1	TRBJ2-5	CASSLVHTGEETQYF	TGTGCCAGCAGTTTAGTCCACACAGGGGAAGAGACCCAGTACTTC
TRBV5-1	NA	TRBD1	TRBJ1-4	CASSFYRGKGTNEKLFF	TGCGCCAGCAGCTTCTACAGGGGAAAAGGAACTAATGAAAAACTGTTTTTT
TRBV7-2	many	TRBD1	TRBJ2-7	CASSTRTGAGYEQYF	TGTGCCAGCAGCACCCGGACAGGGGCGGGGTACGAGCAGTACTTC
TRBV5-5	few	NA	TRBJ2-7	CASSLGGSARQYEQYF	TGTGCCAGCAGCTTGGGAGGTAGCGCCAGACAATACGAGCAGTACTTC
TRBV9	few	NA	TRBJ2-1	CASSVAGRAITYNEQFF	TGTGCCAGCAGCGTAGCTGGTCGGGCCATCACCTACAATGAGCAGTTCTTC
TRBV7-2	few	TRBD1	TRBJ1-2	CASSGTGTGYGYTF	TGTGCCAGCAGCGGGACCGGGACAGGGTATGGCTACACCTTC
TRBV12-3/TRBV12-4	NA	NA	TRBJ1-4	CASSLAGAGEKLFF	TGTGCCAGCAGTTTAGCCGGGGCGGGTGAAAAACTGTTTTTT
TRBV20-1	many	TRBD1	TRBJ1-1	CSATGQDLLTEAFF	TGCAGTGCTACGGGACAGGATTTGCTAACTGAAGCTTTCTTT
TRBV6-4	NA	NA	TRBJ1-1	CASSVGRSAFF	TGTGCCAGCAGTGTCGGGCGGAGCGCTTTCTTT
TRBV5-1	NA	NA	TRBJ2-7	CASSHSPGKSYEQYF	TGCGCCAGCAGCCACTCCCCAGGGAAGAGCTACGAGCAGTACTTC
TRBV5-1	NA	TRBD2	TRBJ2-3	CASVGGTGLAGLDTQYF	TGCGCCAGCGTCGGAGGAACGGGACTAGCGGGATTGGATACGCAGTATTTT
TRBV25-1	NA	TRBD2	TRBJ2-3	CASSESASGGTDTQYF	TGTGCCAGCAGTGAATCCGCTAGCGGGGGCACAGATACGCAGTATTTT
TRBV7-7	few	TRBD2	TRBJ2-3	CASSRLAGTQYF	TGTGCCAGCAGCCGTCTAGCGGGAACGCAGTATTTT
TRBV29-1	NA	NA	TRBJ2-5	CSVEGGGAQETQYF	TGCAGCGTTGAAGGGGGGGGGGCCCAAGAGACCCAGTACTTC
TRBV7-2	few	TRBD2	TRBJ2-3	CASSLVVSGGTDTQYF	TGTGCCAGCAGCTTAGTAGTTAGCGGGGGCACAGATACGCAGTATTTT
TRBV20-1	NA	TRBD2	TRBJ2-1	CSARGGSNNEQFF	TGCAGTGCTAGAGGCGGGAGCAACAATGAGCAGTTCTTC
TRBV5-1	many	NA	TRBJ2-5	CASSLGWGSSVQTQYF	TGCGCCAGCAGCTTGGGTTGGGGGTCCTCAGTTCAGACCCAGTACTTC
TRBV7-9	few	TRBD1	TRBJ2-2	CASQGDTGELFF	TGTGCCAGCCAGGGGGACACCGGGGAGCTGTTTTTT
TRBV28	NA	NA	TRBJ1-2	CASTLAASYGYTF	TGTGCCAGCACCCTTGCGGCGAGCTATGGCTACACCTTC
TRBV6-1	few	NA	TRBJ1-5	CASSLLQGYYSNQPQHF	TGTGCCAGCAGTCTCCTACAGGGTTATTATAGCAATCAGCCCCAGCATTTT
TRBV6-1	NA	NA	TRBJ2-7	CASSRTGMAYEQYF	TGTGCCAGCAGTCGAACAGGGATGGCCTACGAGCAGTACTTC
TRBV4-3	few	TRBD1	TRBJ1-2	CASSQDFGTVYGYTF	TGCGCCAGCAGCCAAGATTTCGGGACAGTCTATGGCTACACCTTC
TRBV5-1	few	NA	TRBJ2-1	CASSLMGSYNEQFF	TGCGCCAGCAGCCTCATGGGGTCCTACAATGAGCAGTTCTTC
TRBV29-1	many	TRBD2	TRBJ2-6	CSVLLAAGANVLTF	TGCAGCGTTCTCCTAGCGGCTGGGGCCAACGTCCTGACTTTC